This T cell receptor beta chain is drawn from a study of T-cell memory formation after mild COVID-19. General study points: The finding that pre-infection memory included some responding clones suggested that cross-reactive memory joined. Clones shrinking between day 15 and 85 showed a balanced CD4/CD8 split, and those that grew later tilted toward CD4+.

TCRdb redid the calling of the 5' RACE reads with MiXCR, one entry per CDR3 protein. The sample lists about 160,000 distinct CDR3 sequences, around a third occurring once. In regard to this clonotype: Its antigen remains unidentified.

Germline V gene lookup returns CDR1 LGHNA and CDR2 YSLEER. This CDR3 has 17 amino acids. Trimming shortened V by 0 bases and J by 5 bases, and 14 bases separated the two germline ends. Sequencing was carried out using PBMCs or a T cell subset sorted from them (not recorded which). The sequence came from an adult woman who had mild COVID-19 (a few samples of this study predate the infection). Cell type and time point are not known. The gene calls are TRBV4-3 and TRBJ1-6, with no clear D. CDR3 amino acids: CASSQDGSGKNNSPLHF. The CDR3 DNA reads TGCGCCAGCAGCCAAGATGGTTCGGGGAAAAATAATTCACCCCTCCACTTT.